The sample holds a few counts of the clone carrying this T cell receptor beta chain. Sequencing was performed with immunoSEQ multiplex PCR; in TCRdb, only in-frame clones are kept and a portion is missing. The table has approximately 2,000 clones, around 21% seen once; the top ten hold approximately 7.5%. The data are from a study of T cells in localized non-small cell lung cancer. Germline V gene data show CDR1 as SGDLS and CDR2 as YYNGEE. The V and J ends lost 0 bases and 1 base respectively, with 10 bases between them. The CDR3 consists of 16 residues. The receptor's source is a woman aged 40-69 years with stage I lung adenocarcinoma. The V and J genes are TRBV9 and TRBJ2-2; D call uncertain. Material: normal lung tissue next to the tumor, obtained before any cancer treatment. The CDR3 loop is CASSVDSARNTGELFF. The DNA of the CDR3 is TGTGCCAGCAGCGTAGATTCAGCGAGGAACACCGGGGAGCTGTTTTTT.